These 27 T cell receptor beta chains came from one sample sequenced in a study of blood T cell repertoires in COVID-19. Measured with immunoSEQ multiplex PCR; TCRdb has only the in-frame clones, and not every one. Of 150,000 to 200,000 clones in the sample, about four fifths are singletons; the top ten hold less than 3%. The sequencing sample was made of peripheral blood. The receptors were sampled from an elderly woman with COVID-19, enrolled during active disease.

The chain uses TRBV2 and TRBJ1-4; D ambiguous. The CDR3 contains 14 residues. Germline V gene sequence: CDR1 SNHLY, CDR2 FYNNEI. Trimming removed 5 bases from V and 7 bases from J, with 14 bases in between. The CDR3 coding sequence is TGTGCCAGCAGTTTGACGACTATGGGTGAAAAACTGTTTTTT. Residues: CASSLTTMGEKLFF.

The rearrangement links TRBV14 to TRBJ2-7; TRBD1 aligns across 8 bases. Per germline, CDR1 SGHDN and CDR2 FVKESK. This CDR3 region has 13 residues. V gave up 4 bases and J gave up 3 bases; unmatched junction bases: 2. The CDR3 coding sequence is TGTGCCAGCAGCCGGACAGGGAGCTACGAGCAGTACTTC. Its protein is CASSRTGSYEQYF.

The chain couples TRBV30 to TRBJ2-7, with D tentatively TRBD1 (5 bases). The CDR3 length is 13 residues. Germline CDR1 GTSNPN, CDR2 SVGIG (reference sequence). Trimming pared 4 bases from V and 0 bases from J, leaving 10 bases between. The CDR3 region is CAWTEDNSYEQYF. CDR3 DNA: TGTGCCTGGACAGAGGACAACTCCTACGAGCAGTACTTC. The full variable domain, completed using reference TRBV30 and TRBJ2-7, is SQTIHQWPATLVQPVGSPLSLECTVEGTSNPNLYWYRQAAGRGLQLLFYSVGIGQISSEVPQNLSASRPQDRQFILSSKKLLLSDSGFYLCAWTEDNSYEQYFGPGTRLTVT.

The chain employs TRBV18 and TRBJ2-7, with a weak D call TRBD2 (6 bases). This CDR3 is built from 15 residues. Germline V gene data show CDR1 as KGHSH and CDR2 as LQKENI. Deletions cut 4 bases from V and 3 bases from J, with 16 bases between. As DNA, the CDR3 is TGTGCCAGCTCACATTCCGGGACTCTCTTCTACGAGCAGTACTTC. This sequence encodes CASSHSGTLFYEQYF.

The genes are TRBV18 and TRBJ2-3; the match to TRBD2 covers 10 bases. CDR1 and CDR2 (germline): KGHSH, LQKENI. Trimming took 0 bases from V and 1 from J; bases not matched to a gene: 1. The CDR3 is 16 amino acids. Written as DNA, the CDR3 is TGTGCCAGCTCACCACCCGGGACTAGCGGCACAGATACGCAGTATTTT. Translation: CASSPPGTSGTDTQYF.

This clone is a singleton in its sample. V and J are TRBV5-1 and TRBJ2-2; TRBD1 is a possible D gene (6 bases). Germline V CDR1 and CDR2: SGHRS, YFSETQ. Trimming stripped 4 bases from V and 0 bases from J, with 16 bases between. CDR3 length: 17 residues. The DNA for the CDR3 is TGCGCCAGCAGCCTGACCCCAAGGACAGCGAACACCGGGGAGCTGTTTTTT. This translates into CASSLTPRTANTGELFF.

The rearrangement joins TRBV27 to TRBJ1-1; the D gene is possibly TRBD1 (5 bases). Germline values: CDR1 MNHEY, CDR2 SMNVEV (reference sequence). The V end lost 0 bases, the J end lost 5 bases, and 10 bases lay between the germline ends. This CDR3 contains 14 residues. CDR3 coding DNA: TGTGCCAGCAGTTTATCCTGGGGCATTACTGAAGCTTTCTTT. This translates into CASSLSWGITEAFF.

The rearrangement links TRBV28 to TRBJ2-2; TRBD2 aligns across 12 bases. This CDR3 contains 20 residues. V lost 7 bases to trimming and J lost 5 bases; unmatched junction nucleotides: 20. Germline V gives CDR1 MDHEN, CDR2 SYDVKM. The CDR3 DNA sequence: TGTGCCAGCACCTGGGACTCCCCAAGGGCTAGCGGGAGGGTGACCGGGGAGCTGTTTTTT. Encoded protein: CASTWDSPRASGRVTGELFF.

CDR3 loop: CASSQLAGGRVFVEQYF. The CDR3 nucleotides are TGTGCCAGCTCGCAACTAGCGGGGGGGCGGGTTTTCGTCGAGCAGTACTTC. The genes are TRBV18 and TRBJ2-7, with TRBD2 matching 13 bases. With V trimmed by 6 bases and J by 6 bases, 14 bases remained unmatched. CDR1 and CDR2 from the germline V gene are KGHSH and LQKENI. This CDR3 comprises 17 residues.

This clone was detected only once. The CDR3 DNA sequence: TGTGCCAGCAGTGCCGCCGGACATCTCTCCTATAATTCACCCCTCCACTTT. Its protein product is CASSAAGHLSYNSPLHF. The V call is TRBV6-1, the J call TRBJ1-6, with D maybe TRBD1 (5 bases). V dropped 4 bases and J dropped 0 bases, with 13 bases sitting between them. The length of the CDR3 is 17 residues. Per the germline V gene, CDR1 is MNHNS and CDR2 is SASEGT.

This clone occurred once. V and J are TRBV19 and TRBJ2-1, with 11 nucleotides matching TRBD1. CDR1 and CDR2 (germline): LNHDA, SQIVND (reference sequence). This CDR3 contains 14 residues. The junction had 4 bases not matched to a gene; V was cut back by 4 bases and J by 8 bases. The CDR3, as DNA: TGTGCCAGTAGTAGGACAGGGGGCACCGATGAGCAGTTCTTC. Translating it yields CASSRTGGTDEQFF.

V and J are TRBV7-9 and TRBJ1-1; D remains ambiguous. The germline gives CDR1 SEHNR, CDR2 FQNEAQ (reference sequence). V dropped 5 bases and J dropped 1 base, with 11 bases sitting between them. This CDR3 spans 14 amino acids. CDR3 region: CASSPYVGNTEAFF. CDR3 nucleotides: TGTGCCAGCAGCCCCTATGTCGGGAACACTGAAGCTTTCTTT.

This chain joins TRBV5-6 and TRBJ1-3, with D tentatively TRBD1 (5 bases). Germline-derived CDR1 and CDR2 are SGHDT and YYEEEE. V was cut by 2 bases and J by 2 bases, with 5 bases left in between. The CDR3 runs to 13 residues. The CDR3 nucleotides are TGTGCCAGCAGCTTCAGGGCTGGAAACACCATATATTTT. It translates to CASSFRAGNTIYF. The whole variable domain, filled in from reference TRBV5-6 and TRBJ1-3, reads DAGVTQSPTHLIKTRGQQVTLRCSPKSGHDTVSWYQQALGQGPQFIFQYYEEEERQRGNFPDRFSGHQFPNYSSELNVNALLLGDSALYLCASSFRAGNTIYFGEGSWLTVV.

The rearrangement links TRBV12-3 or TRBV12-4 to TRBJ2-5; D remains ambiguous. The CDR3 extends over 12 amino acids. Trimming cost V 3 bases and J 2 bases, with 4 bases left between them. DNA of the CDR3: TGTGCCAGCAGTTTGACTCAAGAGACCCAGTACTTC. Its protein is CASSLTQETQYF.

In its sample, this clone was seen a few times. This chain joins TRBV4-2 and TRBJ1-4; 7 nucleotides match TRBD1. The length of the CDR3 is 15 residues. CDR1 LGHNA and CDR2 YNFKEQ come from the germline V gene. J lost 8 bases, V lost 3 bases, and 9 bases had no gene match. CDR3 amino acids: CASSQPQGGSEKLFF. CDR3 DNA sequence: TGTGCCAGCAGCCAGCCTCAGGGGGGTAGCGAAAAACTGTTTTTT.

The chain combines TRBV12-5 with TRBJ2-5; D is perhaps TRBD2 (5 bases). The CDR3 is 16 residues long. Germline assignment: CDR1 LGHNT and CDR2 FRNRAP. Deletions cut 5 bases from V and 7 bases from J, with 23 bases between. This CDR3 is CASGTPRGLAGVTQYF. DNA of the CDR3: TGTGCTAGTGGTACCCCTAGAGGGTTGGCAGGCGTGACCCAGTACTTC.

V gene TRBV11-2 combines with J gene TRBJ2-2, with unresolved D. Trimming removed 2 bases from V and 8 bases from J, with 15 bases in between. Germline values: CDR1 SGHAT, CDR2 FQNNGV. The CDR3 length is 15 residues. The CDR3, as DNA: TGTGCCAGCAGCTTAATCCGAGGCCCTGGAGGGGAGCTGTTTTTT. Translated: CASSLIRGPGGELFF.

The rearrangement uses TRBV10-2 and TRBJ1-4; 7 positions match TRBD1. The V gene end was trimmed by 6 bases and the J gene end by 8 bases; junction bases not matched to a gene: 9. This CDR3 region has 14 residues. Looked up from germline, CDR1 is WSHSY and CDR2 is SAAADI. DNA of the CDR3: TGCGCCAGCAGCGGCATTGGACAGGCCGAAAAACTGTTTTTT. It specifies CASSGIGQAEKLFF.

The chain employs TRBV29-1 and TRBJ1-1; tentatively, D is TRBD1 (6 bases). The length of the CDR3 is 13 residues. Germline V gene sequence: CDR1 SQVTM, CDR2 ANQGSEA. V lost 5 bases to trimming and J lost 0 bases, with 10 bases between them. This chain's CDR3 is CSVWTVVNTEAFF. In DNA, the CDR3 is TGCAGCGTTTGGACAGTCGTGAACACTGAAGCTTTCTTT. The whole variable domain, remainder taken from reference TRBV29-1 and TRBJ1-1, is SAVISQKPSRDICQRGTSLTIQCQVDSQVTMMFWYRQQPGQSLTLIATANQGSEATYESGFVIDKFPISRPNLTFSTLTVSNMSPEDSSIYLCSVWTVVNTEAFFGQGTRLTVV.

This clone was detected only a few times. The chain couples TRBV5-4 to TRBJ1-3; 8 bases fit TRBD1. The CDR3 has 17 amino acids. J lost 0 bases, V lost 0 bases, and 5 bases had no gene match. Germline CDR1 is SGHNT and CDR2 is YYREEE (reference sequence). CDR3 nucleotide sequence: TGTGCCAGCAGCTTGGGGGCAGGGGGCGTCTCTGGAAACACCATATATTTT. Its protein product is CASSLGAGGVSGNTIYF.

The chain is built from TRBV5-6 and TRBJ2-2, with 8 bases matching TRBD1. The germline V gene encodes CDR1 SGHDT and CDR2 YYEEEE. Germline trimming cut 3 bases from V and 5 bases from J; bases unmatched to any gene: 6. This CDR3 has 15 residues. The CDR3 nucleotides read TGTGCCAGCAGCTCGACAGGGGCCTGGACCGGGGAGCTGTTTTTT. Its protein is CASSSTGAWTGELFF.

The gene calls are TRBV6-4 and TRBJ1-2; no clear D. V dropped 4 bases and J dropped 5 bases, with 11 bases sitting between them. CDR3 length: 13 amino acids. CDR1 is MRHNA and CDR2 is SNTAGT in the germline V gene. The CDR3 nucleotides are TGTGCCAGCAGTGGAGGGCGTGGGTATGGCTACACCTTC. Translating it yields CASSGGRGYGYTF.

DNA for the CDR3: TGTGCCAGCAGCTTAGTTTCAGCGGGGGCCCCCGGGTCGCAGTATTTT. Translation gives CASSLVSAGAPGSQYF. The chain joins TRBV11-2 to TRBJ2-3, with 8 nucleotides matching TRBD2. The junction had 13 bases not matched to a gene; V was cut back by 1 base and J by 10 bases. CDR1 is SGHAT and CDR2 is FQNNGV in the germline V gene. The CDR3 is made up of 16 amino acids.

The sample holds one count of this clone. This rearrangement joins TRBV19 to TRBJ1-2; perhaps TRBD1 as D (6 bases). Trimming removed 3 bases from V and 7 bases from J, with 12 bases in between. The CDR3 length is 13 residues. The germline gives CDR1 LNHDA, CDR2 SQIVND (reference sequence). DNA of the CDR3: TGTGCCAGTAGTATCTCAGGGGCGGGTGGCTACACCTTC. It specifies CASSISGAGGYTF.

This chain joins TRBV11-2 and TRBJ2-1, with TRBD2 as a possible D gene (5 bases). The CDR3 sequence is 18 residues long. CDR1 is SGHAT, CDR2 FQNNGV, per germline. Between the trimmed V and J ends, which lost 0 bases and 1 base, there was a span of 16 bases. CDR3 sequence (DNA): TGTGCCAGCAGCTTAGAGAGAAACGAGGGCCGGTCCTACAATGAGCAGTTCTTC. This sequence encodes CASSLERNEGRSYNEQFF. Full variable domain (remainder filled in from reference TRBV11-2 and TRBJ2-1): EAGVAQSPRYKIIEKRQSVAFWCNPISGHATLYWYQQILGQGPKLLIQFQNNGVVDDSQLPKDRFSAERLKGVDSTLKIQPAKLEDSAVYLCASSLERNEGRSYNEQFFGPGTRLTVL.

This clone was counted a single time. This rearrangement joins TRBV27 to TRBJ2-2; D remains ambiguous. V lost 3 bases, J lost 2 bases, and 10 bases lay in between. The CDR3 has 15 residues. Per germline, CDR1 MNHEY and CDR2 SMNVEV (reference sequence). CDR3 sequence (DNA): TGTGCCAGCAGTTTTGTTCCTAAAAACACCGGGGAGCTGTTTTTT. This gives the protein CASSFVPKNTGELFF.

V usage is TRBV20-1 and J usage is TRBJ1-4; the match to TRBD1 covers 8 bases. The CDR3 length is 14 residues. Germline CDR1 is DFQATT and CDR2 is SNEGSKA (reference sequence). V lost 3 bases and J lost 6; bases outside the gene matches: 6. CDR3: CSASETGVHEKLFF. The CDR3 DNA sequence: TGCAGTGCTAGTGAGACAGGGGTCCATGAAAAACTGTTTTTT.